What follows are 4 T cell receptor beta chains derived from one specimen sequenced in a study of blood T cell repertoires in COVID-19. Sequencing used immunoSEQ multiplex PCR; TCRdb keeps in-frame clones, though not all of them. Of hundreds of thousands of clones detected, approximately 86% appear once; the ten largest clones hold 8.3%. Specimen: PBMCs or T cells enriched from blood (not recorded which). The receptors were sampled from a woman between 55 and 75 years old who had recovered from COVID-19.

J is TRBJ1-4 and V is TRBV6-6; D is perhaps TRBD1 (5 bases). Germline V gene lookup returns CDR1 MNHNY and CDR2 SVGAGI (reference sequence). The germline V and J ends were trimmed by 5 bases and 5 bases, with 12 bases remaining between them. The CDR3 runs to 14 residues. The CDR3 loop is CASSIRQINEKLFF. CDR3 bases: TGTGCCAGCAGTATAAGACAGATAAATGAAAAACTGTTTTTT.

V gene TRBV18 combines with J gene TRBJ1-1, with D perhaps matching TRBD1 (5 bases). V was cut by 4 bases and J by 3 bases, with 15 bases left in between. Germline V gene sequence: CDR1 KGHSH, CDR2 LQKENI. The CDR3 spans 15 residues. The CDR3 here is CASSLTGTADTEAFF. For the CDR3, the DNA is TGTGCCAGCTCACTAACGGGGACTGCGGACACTGAAGCTTTCTTT.

This clone was counted a single time. This sequence joins TRBV11-2 and TRBJ2-3; possibly TRBD2 for D (6 bases). The germline V gene has CDR1 SGHAT and CDR2 FQNNGV. This CDR3 comprises 12 residues. Trimming removed 8 bases from V and 0 bases from J, with 6 bases in between. CDR3 protein: CASRGSTDTQYF. The CDR3 region has the DNA TGTGCCAGCCGGGGGAGCACAGATACGCAGTATTTT.

V and J are TRBV28 and TRBJ1-5; 7 bases map to TRBD1. The CDR3 has 15 amino acids. Germline CDR1 reads MDHEN; CDR2 reads SYDVKM. V trimming: 3 bases; J trimming: 3 bases; junction bases outside the gene matches: 5. The CDR3 reads CASSLGRGYNQPQHF. The DNA of the CDR3 is TGTGCCAGCAGTTTGGGCAGGGGGTACAATCAGCCCCAGCATTTT.